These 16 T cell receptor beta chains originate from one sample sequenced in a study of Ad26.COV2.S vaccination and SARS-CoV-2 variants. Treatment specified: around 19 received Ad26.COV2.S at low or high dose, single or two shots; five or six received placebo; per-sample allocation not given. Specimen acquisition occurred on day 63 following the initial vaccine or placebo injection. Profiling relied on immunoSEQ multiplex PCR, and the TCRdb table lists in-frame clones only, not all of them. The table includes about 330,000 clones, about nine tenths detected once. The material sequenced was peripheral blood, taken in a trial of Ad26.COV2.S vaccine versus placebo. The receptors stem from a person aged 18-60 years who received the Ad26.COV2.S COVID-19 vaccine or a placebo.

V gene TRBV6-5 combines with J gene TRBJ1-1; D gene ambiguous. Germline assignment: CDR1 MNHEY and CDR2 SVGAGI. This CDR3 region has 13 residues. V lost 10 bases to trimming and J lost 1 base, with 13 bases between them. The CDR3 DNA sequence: TGTGCCATCTCACCTCTCCGGAACACTGAAGCTTTCTTT. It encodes CAISPLRNTEAFF.

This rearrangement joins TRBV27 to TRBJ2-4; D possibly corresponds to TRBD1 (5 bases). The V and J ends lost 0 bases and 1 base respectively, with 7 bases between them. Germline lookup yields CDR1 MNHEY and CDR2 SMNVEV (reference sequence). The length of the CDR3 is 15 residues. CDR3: CASSLSTAAKNIQYF. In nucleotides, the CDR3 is TGTGCCAGCAGTTTATCGACAGCCGCCAAAAACATTCAGTACTTC.

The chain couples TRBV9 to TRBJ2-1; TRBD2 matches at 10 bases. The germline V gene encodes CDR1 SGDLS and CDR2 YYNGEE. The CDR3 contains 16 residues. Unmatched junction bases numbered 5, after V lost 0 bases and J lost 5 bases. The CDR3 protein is CASSVVVGLADNEQFF. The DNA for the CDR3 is TGTGCCAGCAGCGTAGTGGTAGGACTAGCGGACAATGAGCAGTTCTTC. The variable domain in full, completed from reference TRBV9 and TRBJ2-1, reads DSGVTQTPKHLITATGQRVTLRCSPRSGDLSVYWYQQSLDQGLQFLIQYYNGEERAKGNILERFSAQQFPDLHSELNLSSLELGDSALYFCASSVVVGLADNEQFFGPGTRLTVL.

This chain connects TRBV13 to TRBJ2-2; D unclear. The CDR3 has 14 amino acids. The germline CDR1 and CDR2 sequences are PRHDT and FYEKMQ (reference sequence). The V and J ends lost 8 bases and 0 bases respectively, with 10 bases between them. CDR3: CASLGGANTGELFF. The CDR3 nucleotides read TGTGCCAGCTTAGGTGGGGCGAACACCGGGGAGCTGTTTTTT.

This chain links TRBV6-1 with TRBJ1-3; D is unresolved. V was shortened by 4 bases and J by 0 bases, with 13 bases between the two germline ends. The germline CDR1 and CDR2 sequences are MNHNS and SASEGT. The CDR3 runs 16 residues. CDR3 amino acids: CASSVGILNSGNTIYF. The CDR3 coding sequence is TGTGCCAGCAGTGTCGGTATCCTAAACTCTGGAAACACCATATATTTT.

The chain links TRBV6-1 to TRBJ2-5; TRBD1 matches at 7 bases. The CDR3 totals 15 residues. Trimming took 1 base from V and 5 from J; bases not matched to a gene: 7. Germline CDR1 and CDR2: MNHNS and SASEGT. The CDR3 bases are TGTGCCAGCAGTGAAGTTAGAGGGGGCGCGGAGACCCAGTACTTC. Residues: CASSEVRGGAETQYF.

Written as DNA, the CDR3 is TGTGCCAGTAGTGAGGACACCTACACCGGGGAGCTGTTTTTT. The encoded protein is CASSEDTYTGELFF. This sequence joins TRBV19 and TRBJ2-2; a possible D gene is TRBD1 (5 bases). In germline, CDR1 is LNHDA, CDR2 SQIVND (reference sequence). V lost 5 bases and J lost 3, with 10 bases in between. The CDR3 has 14 amino acids.

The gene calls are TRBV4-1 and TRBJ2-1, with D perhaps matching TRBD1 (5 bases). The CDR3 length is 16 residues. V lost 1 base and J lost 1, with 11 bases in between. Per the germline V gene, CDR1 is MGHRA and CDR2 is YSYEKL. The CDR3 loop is CASSQVGRASYNEQFF. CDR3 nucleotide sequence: TGCGCCAGCAGCCAAGTCGGCAGGGCTTCCTACAATGAGCAGTTCTTC.

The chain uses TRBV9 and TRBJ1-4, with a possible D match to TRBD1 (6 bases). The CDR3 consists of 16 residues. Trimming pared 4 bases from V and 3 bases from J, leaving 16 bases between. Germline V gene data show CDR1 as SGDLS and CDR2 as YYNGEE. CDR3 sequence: CASSPRGGPANEKLFF. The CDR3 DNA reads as TGTGCCAGCAGCCCCCGGGGGGGCCCTGCTAATGAAAAACTGTTTTTT.

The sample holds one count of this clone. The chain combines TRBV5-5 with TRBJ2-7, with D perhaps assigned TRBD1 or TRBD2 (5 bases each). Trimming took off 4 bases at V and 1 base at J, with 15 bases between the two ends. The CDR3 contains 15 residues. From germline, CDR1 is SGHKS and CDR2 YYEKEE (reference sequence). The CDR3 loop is CASSGIRDGSYEQYF. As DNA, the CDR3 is TGTGCCAGCAGCGGCATCCGGGACGGTTCCTACGAGCAGTACTTC.

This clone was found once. The CDR3: CASSLDRTSKITEQFF. Here the CDR3 DNA reads TGTGCCAGCAGCTTAGATCGGACTAGTAAGATCACTGAGCAGTTCTTC. V is TRBV11-2 and J is TRBJ2-1; 7 bases line up with TRBD2. Germline V gives CDR1 SGHAT, CDR2 FQNNGV. This CDR3 has 16 residues. Trimming cost V 0 bases and J 9 bases; bases outside gene matches: 11.

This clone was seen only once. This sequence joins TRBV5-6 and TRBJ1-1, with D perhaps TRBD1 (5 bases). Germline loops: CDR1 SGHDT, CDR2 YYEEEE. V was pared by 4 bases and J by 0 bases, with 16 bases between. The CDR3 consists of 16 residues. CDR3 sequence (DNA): TGTGCCAGCAGCGCCATGGGGGGTATCATGAACACTGAAGCTTTCTTT. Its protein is CASSAMGGIMNTEAFF. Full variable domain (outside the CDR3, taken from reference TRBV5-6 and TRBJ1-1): DAGVTQSPTHLIKTRGQQVTLRCSPKSGHDTVSWYQQALGQGPQFIFQYYEEEERQRGNFPDRFSGHQFPNYSSELNVNALLLGDSALYLCASSAMGGIMNTEAFFGQGTRLTVV.

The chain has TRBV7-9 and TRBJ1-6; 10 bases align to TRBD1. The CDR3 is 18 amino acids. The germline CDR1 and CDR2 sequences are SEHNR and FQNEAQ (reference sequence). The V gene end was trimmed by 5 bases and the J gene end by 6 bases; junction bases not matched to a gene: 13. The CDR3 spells CASSTSSGTGEFNSPLHF. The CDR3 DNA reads TGTGCCAGCAGCACCAGTTCCGGGACAGGGGAATTTAATTCACCCCTCCACTTT.

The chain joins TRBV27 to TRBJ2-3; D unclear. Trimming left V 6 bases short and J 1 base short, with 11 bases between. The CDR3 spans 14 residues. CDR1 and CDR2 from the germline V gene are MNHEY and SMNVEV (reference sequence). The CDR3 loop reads CASRMTPGTDTQYF. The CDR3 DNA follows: TGTGCCAGCAGGATGACACCCGGCACAGATACGCAGTATTTT.

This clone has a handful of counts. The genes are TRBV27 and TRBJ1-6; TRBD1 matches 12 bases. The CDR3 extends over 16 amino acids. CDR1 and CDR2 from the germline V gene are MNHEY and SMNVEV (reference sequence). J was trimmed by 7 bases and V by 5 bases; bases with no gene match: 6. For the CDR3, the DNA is TGTGCCAGCAGTCGAGGGACAGGGGGCCCGAATTCACCCCTCCACTTT. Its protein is CASSRGTGGPNSPLHF.

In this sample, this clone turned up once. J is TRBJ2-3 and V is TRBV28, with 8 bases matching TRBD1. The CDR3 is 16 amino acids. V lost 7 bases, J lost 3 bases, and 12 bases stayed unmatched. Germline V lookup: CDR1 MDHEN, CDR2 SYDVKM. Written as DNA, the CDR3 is TGTGCCAGCAAATCCTTCGCGGGACAGGAGACAGATACGCAGTATTTT. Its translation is CASKSFAGQETDTQYF.